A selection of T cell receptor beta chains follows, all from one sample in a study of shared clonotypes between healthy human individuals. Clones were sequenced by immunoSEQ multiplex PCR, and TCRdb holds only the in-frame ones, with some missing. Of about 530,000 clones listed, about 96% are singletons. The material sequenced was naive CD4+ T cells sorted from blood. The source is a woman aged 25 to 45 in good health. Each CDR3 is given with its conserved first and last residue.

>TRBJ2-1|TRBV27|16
CASSSTGLARYNEQFF
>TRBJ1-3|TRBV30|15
CAWNRDNYSGNTIYF
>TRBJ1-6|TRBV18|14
CASSLDRKNSPLHF
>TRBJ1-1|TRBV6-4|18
CASSVEGQGAFQNTEAFF
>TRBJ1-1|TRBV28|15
CASTPGQGRFTEAFF
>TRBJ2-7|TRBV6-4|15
CASRGEAGGSYEQYF
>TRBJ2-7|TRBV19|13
CASSTGTTYEQYF
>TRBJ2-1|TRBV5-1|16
CASSTLGVEPYNEQFF
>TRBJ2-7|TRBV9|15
CASSVGGQSSYEQYF
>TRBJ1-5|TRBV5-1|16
CASSSGGPGSNQPQHF
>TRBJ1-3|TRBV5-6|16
CASSTPGGHSGNTIYF
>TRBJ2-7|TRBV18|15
CASSPAFGSSYEQYF
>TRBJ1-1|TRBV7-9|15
CASSLDYRMNTEAFF
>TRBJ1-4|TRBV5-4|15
CASSLARDSNEKLFF
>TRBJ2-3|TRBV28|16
CASSTLRGRRADTQYF
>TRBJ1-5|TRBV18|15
CASSLGRQSNQPQHF
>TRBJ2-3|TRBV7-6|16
CASSPWTSEFTDTQYF
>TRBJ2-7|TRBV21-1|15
CASSKRGGSGYEQYF
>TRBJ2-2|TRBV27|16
CASRPDRVGSTGELFF
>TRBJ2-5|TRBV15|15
CATSRDPTGKETQYF
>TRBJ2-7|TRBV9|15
CASSVGPGTTYEQYF
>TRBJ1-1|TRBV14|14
CASSHSDRVTEAFF
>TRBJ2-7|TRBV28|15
CASSFERGFAYEQYF
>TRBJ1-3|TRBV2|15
CASTKQSFSGNTIYF
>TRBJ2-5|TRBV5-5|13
CASSLLPQETQYF
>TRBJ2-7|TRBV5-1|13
CASSLLPGREQYF
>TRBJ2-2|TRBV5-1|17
CASSQLGGAQNTGELFF
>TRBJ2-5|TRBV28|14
CASKREGPSRAQYF
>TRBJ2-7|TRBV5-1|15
CASSQTSGSSYEQYF